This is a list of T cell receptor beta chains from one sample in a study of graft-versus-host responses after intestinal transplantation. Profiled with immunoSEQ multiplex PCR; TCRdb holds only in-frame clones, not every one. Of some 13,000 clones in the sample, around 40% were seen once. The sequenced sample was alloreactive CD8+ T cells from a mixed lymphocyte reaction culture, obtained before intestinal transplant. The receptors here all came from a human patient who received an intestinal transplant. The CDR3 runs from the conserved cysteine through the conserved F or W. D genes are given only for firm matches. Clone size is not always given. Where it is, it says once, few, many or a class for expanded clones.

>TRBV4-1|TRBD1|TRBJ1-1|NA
TGCGCCAGCAGCCATTCCGGGACAGGGGTGAACACTGAAGCTTTCTTT
CASSHSGTGVNTEAFF
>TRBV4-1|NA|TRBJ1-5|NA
TGCGCCAGCAGCCAAGAATTCACTAGCAATCAGCCCCAGCATTTT
CASSQEFTSNQPQHF
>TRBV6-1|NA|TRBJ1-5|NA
TGTGCCAGCAGCCCCGACCATGTTTGGGGTCAGCCCCAGCATTTT
CASSPDHVWGQPQHF
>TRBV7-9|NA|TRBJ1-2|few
TGTGCCAGCAGCTCCGTAGGGCGGTTCGCTAACTATGGCTACACCTTC
CASSSVGRFANYGYTF
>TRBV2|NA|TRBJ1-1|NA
TGTGCCAGCAGCCGCCCGGGACTTAAAGACACTGAAGCTTTCTTT
CASSRPGLKDTEAFF
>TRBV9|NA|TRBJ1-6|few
TGTGCCAGCAGCGAACAGCGGGGCGGCACCGACTCCTATAATTCACCCCTCCACTTT
CASSEQRGGTDSYNSPLHF
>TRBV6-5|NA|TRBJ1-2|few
TGTGCCAGCAGTTTGTTGGGGAGTCATTACTATGGCTACACCTTC
CASSLLGSHYYGYTF
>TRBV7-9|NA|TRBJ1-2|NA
TGTGCCAGCAGCTCCGTTCGCGAGGGAAACTATGGCTACACCTTC
CASSSVREGNYGYTF
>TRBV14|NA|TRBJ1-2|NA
TGTGCCAGCAGCCACGGTGCCAAACCGGGAGGCTATGGCTACACCTTC
CASSHGAKPGGYGYTF
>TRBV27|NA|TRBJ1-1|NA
TGTGCCAGCAGTACCGGCTGGGGAAACACTGAAGCTTTCTTT
CASSTGWGNTEAFF
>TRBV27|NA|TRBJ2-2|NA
TGTGCCAGCCATTCGGCTTCCGGGGAGCTGTTTTTT
CASHSASGELFF
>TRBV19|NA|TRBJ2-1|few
TGTGCCAGTAGAAACCTCGGAAGGGGCAATGAGCAGTTCTTC
CASRNLGRGNEQFF
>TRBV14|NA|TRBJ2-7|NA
TGTGCCAGCAGCCAAGCCCTGGGCTCCGAACTCGAGCAGTACTTC
CASSQALGSELEQYF
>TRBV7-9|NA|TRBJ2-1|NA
TGTGCCAGCAGCTTCCCGGAGGTAGGCGTGAATGAGCAGTTCTTC
CASSFPEVGVNEQFF
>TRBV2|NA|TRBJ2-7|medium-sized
TGTGCCAGCAGTGGAGCCACTAGATACCTCACCTACGAGCAGTACTTC
CASSGATRYLTYEQYF
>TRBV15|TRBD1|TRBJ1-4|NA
TGTGCCACCAGCTCCCGGGACAGATACGACCGGGATGAAAAACTGTTTTTT
CATSSRDRYDRDEKLFF
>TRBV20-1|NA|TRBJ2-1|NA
TGCAGTGCGAGGTGGTACAATGAGCAGTTCTTC
CSARWYNEQFF
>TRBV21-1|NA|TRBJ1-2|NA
TGTGCCAGCAGCAAATGGAAGGGTATAGGGTATGGCTACACCTTC
CASSKWKGIGYGYTF
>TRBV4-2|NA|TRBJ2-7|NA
TGTGCCAGCAGCTTGGATGGGGACTACGAGCAGTACTTC
CASSLDGDYEQYF
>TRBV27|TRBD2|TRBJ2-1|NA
TGTGCCAGCAGTCTCCTAGCGGGGGGGTACAATGAGCAGTTCTTC
CASSLLAGGYNEQFF